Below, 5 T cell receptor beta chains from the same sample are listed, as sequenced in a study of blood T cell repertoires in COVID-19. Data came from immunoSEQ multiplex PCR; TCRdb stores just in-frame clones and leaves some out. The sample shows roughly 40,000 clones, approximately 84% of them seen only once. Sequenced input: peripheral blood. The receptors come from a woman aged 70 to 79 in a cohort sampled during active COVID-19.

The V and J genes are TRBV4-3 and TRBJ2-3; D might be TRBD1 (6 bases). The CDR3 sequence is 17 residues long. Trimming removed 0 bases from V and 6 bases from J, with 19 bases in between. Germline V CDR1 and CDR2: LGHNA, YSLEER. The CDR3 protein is CASSQETAGTREDTQYF. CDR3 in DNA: TGCGCCAGCAGCCAAGAGACGGCCGGGACAAGGGAGGATACGCAGTATTTT.

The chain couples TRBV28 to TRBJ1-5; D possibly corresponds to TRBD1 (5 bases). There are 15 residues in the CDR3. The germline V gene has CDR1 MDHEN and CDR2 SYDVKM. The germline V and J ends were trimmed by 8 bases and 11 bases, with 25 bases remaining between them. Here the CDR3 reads CASSAGGERELAQHF. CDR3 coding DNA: TGTGCCAGCTCCGCGGGGGGGGAGAGGGAATTAGCCCAGCATTTT.

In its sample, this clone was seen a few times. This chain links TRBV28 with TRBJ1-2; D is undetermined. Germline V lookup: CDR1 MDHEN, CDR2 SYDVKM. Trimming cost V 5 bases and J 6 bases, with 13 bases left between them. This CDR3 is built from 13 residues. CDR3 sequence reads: CASSPRERHGYTF. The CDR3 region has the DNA TGTGCCAGCAGTCCCCGTGAGCGGCATGGCTACACCTTC.

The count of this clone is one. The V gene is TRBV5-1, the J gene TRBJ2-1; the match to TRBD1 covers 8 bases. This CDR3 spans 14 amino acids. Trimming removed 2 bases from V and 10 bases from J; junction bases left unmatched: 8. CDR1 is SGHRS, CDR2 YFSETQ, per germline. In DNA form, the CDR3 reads TGCGCCAGCAGCTTTCAGGGGGCGTCGGAGGAGCAGTTCTTC. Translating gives CASSFQGASEEQFF.

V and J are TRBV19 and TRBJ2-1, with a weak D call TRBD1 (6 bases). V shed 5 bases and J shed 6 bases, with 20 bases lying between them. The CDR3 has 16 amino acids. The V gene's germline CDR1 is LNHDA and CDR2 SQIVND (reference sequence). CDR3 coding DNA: TGTGCCAGTAGTCTCGAAGGGAGCAGGGGTAGCAATGAGCAGTTCTTC. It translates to CASSLEGSRGSNEQFF.